This TCR beta chain appears in the sequencing data of a study of T cells in Graves' hyperthyroidism and ophthalmopathy. Amplification yielded TCR beta CDR3 regions, with RNA transcripts as the source. The HTBI primer set drove a first-round RT-PCR of the TCR CDR3. TCRdb re-analysed the multiplex PCR reads in MiXCR, keeping a single row per CDR3 protein. The sample has about 400,000 distinct CDR3 sequences; more than 13% are singletons. The TCR comes from a man aged 45-65 years with Graves' ophthalmopathy. Material for sequencing was blood.

CDR3 residues: CATSKERSGYFGQPQHF. CDR3 DNA sequence: TGTGCCACCAGCAAAGAGAGGTCAGGGTATTTCGGCCAGCCCCAGCATTTT. The rearrangement links TRBV15 to TRBJ1-5, with D possibly matching TRBD1 (5 bases). The ends were cut back, 4 bases at V and 7 bases at J, with 23 bases in the middle. The CDR3 loop spans 17 amino acids. The germline V gene encodes CDR1 LNHNV and CDR2 YYDKDF (reference sequence).